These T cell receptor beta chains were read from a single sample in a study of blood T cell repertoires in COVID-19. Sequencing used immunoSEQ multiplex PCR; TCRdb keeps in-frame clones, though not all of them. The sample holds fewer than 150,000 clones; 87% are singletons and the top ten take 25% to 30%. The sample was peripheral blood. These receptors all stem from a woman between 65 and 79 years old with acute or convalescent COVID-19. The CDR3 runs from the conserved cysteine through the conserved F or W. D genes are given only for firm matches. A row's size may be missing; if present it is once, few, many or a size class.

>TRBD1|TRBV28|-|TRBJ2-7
CASSTPGQGVQEQYF
TGTGCCAGCAGCACACCGGGACAGGGGGTTCAGGAGCAGTACTTC
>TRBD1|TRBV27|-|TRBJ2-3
CASSFWTGGPDTQYF
TGTGCCAGCAGTTTCTGGACAGGGGGACCAGATACGCAGTATTTT
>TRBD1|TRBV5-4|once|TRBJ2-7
CASSATGASYEQYF
TGTGCCAGCAGCGCGACAGGGGCCTCCTACGAGCAGTACTTC
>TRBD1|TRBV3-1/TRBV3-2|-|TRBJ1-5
CASSQTGDQPQHF
TGTGCCAGCAGCCAAACAGGGGATCAGCCCCAGCATTTT
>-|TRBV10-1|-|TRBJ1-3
CASSLDTGNTIYF
TGCGCCAGCAGTCTGGACACTGGAAACACCATATATTTT
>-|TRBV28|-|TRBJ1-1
CASSLMGSIGYTEAFF
TGTGCCAGCAGTTTAATGGGGAGTATCGGGTACACTGAAGCTTTCTTT
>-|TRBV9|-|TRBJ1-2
CASSVAWGPSGSDYGYTF
TGTGCCAGCAGCGTAGCTTGGGGGCCGTCGGGATCGGACTATGGCTACACCTTC
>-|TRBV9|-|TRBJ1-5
CASSRGPASNQPQHF
TGTGCCAGCAGCCGAGGGCCAGCTAGCAATCAGCCCCAGCATTTT
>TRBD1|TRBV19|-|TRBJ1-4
CASADRVFEKLFF
TGTGCCAGTGCTGACAGGGTTTTTGAAAAACTGTTTTTT
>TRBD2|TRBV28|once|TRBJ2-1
CASTEGLAGKQFF
TGTGCCAGCACCGAGGGACTAGCGGGAAAGCAGTTCTTC
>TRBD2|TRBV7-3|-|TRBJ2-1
CASSLPGTSGSEQFF
TGTGCCAGCAGCTTACCCGGGACTAGCGGTTCGGAGCAGTTCTTC
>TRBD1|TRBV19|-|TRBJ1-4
CASSDRALNEKLFF
TGTGCCAGTAGCGACAGGGCTCTTAATGAAAAACTGTTTTTT
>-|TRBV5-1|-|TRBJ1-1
CASSLAPRGGHTEAFF
TGCGCCAGCAGCTTGGCCCCCAGGGGAGGGCACACTGAAGCTTTCTTT
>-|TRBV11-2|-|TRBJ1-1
CASSLDRYEAFF
TGTGCCAGCAGCTTAGATCGGTATGAAGCTTTCTTT
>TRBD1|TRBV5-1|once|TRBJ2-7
CASSLEPGQTLGQYF
TGCGCCAGCAGCTTGGAGCCGGGACAGACCCTTGGGCAGTACTTC
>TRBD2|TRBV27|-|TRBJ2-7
CASSLSAERDLSIHSYEQYF
TGTGCCAGCAGTTTATCGGCGGAGCGGGATCTATCTATCCACTCCTACGAGCAGTACTTC
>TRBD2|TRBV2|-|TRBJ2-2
CASSGLAATGELFF
TGTGCCAGCAGCGGTCTAGCGGCCACCGGGGAGCTGTTTTTT
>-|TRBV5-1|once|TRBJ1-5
CASSPGSGNQPQHF
TGCGCCAGCAGCCCGGGGAGCGGTAATCAGCCCCAGCATTTT
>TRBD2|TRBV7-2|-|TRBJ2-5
CASSLVAGAEETQYF
TGTGCCAGCAGCTTAGTAGCGGGGGCCGAAGAGACCCAGTACTTC
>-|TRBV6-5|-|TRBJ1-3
CASSPQGAGNTIYF
TGTGCCAGCAGTCCCCAGGGTGCGGGAAACACCATATATTTT
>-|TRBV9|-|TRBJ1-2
CASSEGGGVNYGYTF
TGTGCCAGCAGCGAGGGAGGGGGAGTCAACTATGGCTACACCTTC
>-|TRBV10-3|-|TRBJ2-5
CAISEEQETQYF
TGTGCCATCAGTGAGGAGCAAGAGACCCAGTACTTC